This T cell receptor (beta chain) is from a study of blood T cell repertoires in COVID-19. Trimming stripped 5 bases from V and 8 bases from J, with 16 bases between. Germline loops: CDR1 SNHLY, CDR2 FYNNEI. The length of the CDR3 is 15 residues. The repertoire was sequenced with immunoSEQ multiplex PCR; TCRdb's copy has only in-frame clones and lacks some. The sample contains around 190,000 clones, about 79% of which appear only once. The sequenced sample was peripheral blood. This chain links TRBV2 with TRBJ1-6; possibly TRBD1 for D (6 bases). The clonotype was recovered from a human donor in a cohort sampled during active COVID-19. The CDR3 region is CASSPLQGGDSPLHF. The CDR3 nucleotides read TGTGCCAGCAGTCCTTTACAGGGTGGTGATTCACCCCTCCACTTT.